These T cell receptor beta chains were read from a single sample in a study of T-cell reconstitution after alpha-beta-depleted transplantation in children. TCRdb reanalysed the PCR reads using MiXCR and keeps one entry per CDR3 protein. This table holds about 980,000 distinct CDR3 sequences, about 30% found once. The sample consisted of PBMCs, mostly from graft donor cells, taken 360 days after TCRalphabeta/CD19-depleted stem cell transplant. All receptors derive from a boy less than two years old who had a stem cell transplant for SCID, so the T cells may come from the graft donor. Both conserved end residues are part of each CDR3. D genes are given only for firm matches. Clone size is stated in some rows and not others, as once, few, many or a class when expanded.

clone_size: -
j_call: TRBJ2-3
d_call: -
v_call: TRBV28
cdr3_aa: CASSLGVGRGRNTDTQYF
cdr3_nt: TGTGCCAGCAGTTTAGGGGTTGGACGGGGTCGGAACACAGATACGCAGTATTTT

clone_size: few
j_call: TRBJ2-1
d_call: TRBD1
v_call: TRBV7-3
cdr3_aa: CASSLEPPGTGYNEQFF
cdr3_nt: TGTGCCAGCAGCTTAGAACCACCAGGGACAGGCTACAATGAGCAGTTCTTC

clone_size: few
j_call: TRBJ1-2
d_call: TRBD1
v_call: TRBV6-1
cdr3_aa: CASRETGGLDGYTF
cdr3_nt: TGTGCCAGCAGAGAGACAGGGGGCTTGGATGGCTACACCTTC

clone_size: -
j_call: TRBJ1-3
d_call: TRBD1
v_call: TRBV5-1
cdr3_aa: CASSSGTGILAGNTIYF
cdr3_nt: TGCGCCAGCAGCTCCGGGACAGGAATTCTTGCTGGAAACACCATATATTTT

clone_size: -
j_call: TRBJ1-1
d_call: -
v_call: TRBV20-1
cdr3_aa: CSVSGILNTEAFF
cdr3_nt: TGCAGTGTCTCGGGAATTTTGAACACTGAAGCTTTCTTT

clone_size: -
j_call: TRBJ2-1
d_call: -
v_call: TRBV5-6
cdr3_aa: CASSGDAGLDNEQFF
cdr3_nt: TGTGCCAGCAGCGGTGACGCGGGACTGGACAATGAGCAGTTCTTC

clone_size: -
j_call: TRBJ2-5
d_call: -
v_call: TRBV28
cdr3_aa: CASGWSAEVQETQYF
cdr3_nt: TGTGCCAGCGGTTGGTCAGCTGAAGTCCAAGAGACCCAGTACTTC

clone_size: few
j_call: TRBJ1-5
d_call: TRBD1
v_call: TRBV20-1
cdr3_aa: CSARARTGVNQPQHF
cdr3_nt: TGCAGTGCTAGAGCCCGGACAGGGGTAAATCAGCCCCAGCATTTT

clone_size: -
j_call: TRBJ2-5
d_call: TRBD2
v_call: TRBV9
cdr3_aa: CASSQTSGGATQETQYF
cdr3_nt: TGTGCCAGCAGCCAAACTAGCGGGGGGGCCACCCAAGAGACCCAGTACTTC

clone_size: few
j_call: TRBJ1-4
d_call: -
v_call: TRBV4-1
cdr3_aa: CASSQDGTPNEKLFF
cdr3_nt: TGCGCCAGCAGCCAAGACGGGACACCTAATGAAAAACTGTTTTTT

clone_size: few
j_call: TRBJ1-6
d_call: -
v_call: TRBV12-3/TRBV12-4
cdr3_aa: CASSSAETTLHF
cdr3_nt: TGTGCCAGCAGTTCGGCCGAGACAACCCTCCACTTT

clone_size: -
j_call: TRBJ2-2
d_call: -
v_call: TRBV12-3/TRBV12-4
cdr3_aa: CASSFETLANTGELFF
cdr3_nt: TGTGCCAGCAGTTTCGAGACTCTCGCGAACACCGGGGAGCTGTTTTTT

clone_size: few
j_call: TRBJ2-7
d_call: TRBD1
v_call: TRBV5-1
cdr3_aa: CASSLFGDSYEQYF
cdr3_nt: TGCGCCAGCAGCTTGTTTGGGGACAGCTACGAGCAGTACTTC

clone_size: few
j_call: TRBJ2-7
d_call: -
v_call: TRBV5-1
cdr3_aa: CASSPAGGVTSYEQYF
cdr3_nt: TGCGCCAGCAGCCCCGCCGGGGGAGTGACCTCCTACGAGCAGTACTTC

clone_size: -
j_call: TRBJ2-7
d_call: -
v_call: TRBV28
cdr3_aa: CASSPQGSVYEQYF
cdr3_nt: TGTGCCAGCAGTCCCCAGGGTAGCGTCTACGAGCAGTACTTC

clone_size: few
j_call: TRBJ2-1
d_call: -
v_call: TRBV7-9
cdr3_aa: CASSLRAATLINNEQFF
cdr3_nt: TGTGCCAGCAGCTTAAGGGCGGCGACATTGATCAACAATGAGCAGTTCTTC

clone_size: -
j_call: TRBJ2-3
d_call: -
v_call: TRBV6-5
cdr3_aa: CASSYSARGLDTQYF
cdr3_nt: TGTGCCAGCAGTTACTCGGCTAGAGGATTGGATACGCAGTATTTT

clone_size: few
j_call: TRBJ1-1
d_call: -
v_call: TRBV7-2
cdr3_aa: CASSSIMNTEAFF
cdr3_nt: TGTGCCAGCAGCTCTATAATGAACACTGAAGCTTTCTTT

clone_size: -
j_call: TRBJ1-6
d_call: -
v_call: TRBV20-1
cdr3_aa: CSAMSAVYNSPLHF
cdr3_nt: TGCAGTGCAATGTCGGCAGTCTATAATTCACCCCTCCACTTT

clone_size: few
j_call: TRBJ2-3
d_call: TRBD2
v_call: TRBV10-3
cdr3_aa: CAISGELAGPPDTQYF
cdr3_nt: TGTGCCATCAGCGGTGAGTTAGCGGGGCCCCCAGATACGCAGTATTTT

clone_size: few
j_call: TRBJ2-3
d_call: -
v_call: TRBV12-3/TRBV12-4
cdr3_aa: CASSIDYLRTDTQYF
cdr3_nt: TGTGCCAGCAGCATCGACTACCTTAGGACAGATACGCAGTATTTT

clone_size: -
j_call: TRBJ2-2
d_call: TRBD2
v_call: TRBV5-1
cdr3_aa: CASSSLAGDLTGELFF
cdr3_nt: TGCGCCAGCAGCTCGTTAGCGGGGGACCTCACCGGGGAGCTGTTTTTT

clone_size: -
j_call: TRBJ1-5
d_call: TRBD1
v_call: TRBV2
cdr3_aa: CASSDRGVSNQPQHF
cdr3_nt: TGTGCCAGCAGTGACAGGGGGGTTAGCAATCAGCCCCAGCATTTT

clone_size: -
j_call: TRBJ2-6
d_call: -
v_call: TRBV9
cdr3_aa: CASSGGAMGGLVSGANVLTF
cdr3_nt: TGTGCCAGCAGCGGCGGGGCGATGGGGGGTCTCGTCTCTGGGGCCAACGTCCTGACTTTC

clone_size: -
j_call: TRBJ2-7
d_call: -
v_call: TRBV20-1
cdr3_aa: CSARDPTGIYEQYF
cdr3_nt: TGCAGTGCTAGAGACCCCACAGGGATCTACGAGCAGTACTTC

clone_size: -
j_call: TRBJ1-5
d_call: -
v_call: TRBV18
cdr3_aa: CASSPQPGNQPQHF
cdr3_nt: TGTGCCAGCTCACCACAGCCTGGCAATCAGCCCCAGCATTTT

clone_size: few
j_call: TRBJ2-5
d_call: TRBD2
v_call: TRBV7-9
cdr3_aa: CASSARGGLETQYF
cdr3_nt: TGTGCCAGCAGCGCGCGGGGGGGATTGGAGACCCAGTACTTC

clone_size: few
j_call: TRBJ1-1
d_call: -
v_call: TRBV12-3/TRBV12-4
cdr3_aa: CASSLEVGNTEAFF
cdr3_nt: TGTGCCAGCAGTTTAGAGGTGGGGAACACTGAAGCTTTCTTT

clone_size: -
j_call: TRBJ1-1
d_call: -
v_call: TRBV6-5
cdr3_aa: CASSYSIQAEAFF
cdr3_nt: TGTGCCAGCAGTTACTCGATTCAGGCTGAAGCTTTCTTT

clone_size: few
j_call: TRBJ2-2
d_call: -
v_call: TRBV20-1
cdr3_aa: CSARESVSNGELFF
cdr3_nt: TGCAGTGCTAGAGAGTCGGTGTCCAACGGGGAGCTGTTTTTT

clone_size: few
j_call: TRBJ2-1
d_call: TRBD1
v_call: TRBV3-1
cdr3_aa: CASSQWDRIDNEQFF
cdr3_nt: TGTGCCAGCAGCCAATGGGACAGGATCGACAATGAGCAGTTCTTC

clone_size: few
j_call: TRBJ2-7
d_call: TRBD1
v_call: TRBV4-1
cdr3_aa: CASSQDRGTGFYEQYF
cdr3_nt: TGCGCCAGCAGCCAAGATCGGGGGACAGGGTTCTACGAGCAGTACTTC

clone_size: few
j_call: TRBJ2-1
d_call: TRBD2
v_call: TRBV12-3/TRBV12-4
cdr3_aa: CASSFGAAGGLISFF
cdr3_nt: TGTGCCAGCAGTTTTGGGGCGGCGGGGGGGCTGATCAGTTTCTTC

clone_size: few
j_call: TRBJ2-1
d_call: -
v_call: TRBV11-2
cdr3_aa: CASSLQVWEQFF
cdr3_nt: TGTGCCAGCAGCTTACAGGTCTGGGAGCAGTTCTTC

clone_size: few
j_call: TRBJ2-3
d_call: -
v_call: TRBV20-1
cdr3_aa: CSARRPWAADTQYF
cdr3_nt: TGCAGTGCTAGAAGACCGTGGGCCGCAGATACGCAGTATTTT

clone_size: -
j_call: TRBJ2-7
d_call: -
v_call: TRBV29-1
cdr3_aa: CSALGEVYEQYF
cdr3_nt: TGCAGCGCCCTCGGGGAGGTCTACGAGCAGTACTTC

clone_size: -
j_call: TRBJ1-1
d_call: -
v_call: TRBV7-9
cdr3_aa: CASSLGFRDDTEAFF
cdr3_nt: TGTGCCAGCAGCTTGGGGTTCAGGGACGACACTGAAGCTTTCTTT

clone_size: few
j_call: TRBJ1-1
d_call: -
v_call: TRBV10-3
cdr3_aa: CAGGGLNTEAFF
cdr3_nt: TGTGCCGGAGGCGGTCTGAACACTGAAGCTTTCTTT

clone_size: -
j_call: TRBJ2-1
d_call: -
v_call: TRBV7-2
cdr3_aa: CASSKIPSSYNEQFF
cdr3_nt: TGTGCCAGCAGTAAAATTCCGAGCTCCTACAATGAGCAGTTCTTC

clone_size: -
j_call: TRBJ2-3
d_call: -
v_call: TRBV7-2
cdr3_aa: CASSFSPLGDTQYF
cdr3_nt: TGTGCCAGCAGCTTTTCCCCTTTAGGAGATACGCAGTATTTT

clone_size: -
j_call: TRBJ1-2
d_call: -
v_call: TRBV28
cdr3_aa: CASSQGRQSDGYTF
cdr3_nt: TGTGCCAGCAGTCAGGGCCGACAGTCGGATGGCTACACCTTC

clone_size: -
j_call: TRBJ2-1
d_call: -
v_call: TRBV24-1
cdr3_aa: CPRNRDQGHEQFF
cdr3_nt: TGTCCTAGAAACCGGGACCAAGGGCATGAGCAGTTCTTC

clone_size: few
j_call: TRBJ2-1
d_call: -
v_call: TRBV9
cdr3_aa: CASSVGEGLAEQFF
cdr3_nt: TGTGCCAGCAGCGTAGGAGAGGGGCTGGCTGAGCAGTTCTTC

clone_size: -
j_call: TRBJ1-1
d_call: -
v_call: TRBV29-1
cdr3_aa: CSVVRVGAMNTEAFF
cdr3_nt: TGCAGCGTTGTCAGAGTAGGGGCCATGAACACTGAAGCTTTCTTT

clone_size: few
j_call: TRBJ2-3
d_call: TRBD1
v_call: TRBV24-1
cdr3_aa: CATSDVGTGGDTQYF
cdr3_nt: TGTGCCACCAGTGATGTTGGGACAGGAGGAGATACGCAGTATTTT

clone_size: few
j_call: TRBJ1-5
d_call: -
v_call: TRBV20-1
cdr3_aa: CSAKTDRNSNQPQHF
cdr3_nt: TGCAGTGCCAAAACCGACAGGAATAGCAATCAGCCCCAGCATTTT

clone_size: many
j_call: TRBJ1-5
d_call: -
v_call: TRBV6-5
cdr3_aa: CASSYGSNQPQHF
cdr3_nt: TGTGCCAGCAGTTACGGTAGCAATCAGCCCCAGCATTTT

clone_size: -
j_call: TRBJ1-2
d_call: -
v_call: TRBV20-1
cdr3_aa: CSARPDLDYGYTF
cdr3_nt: TGCAGTGCGAGACCCGACCTGGACTATGGCTACACCTTC

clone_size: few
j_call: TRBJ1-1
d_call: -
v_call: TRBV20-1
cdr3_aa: CSAGGWPEAFF
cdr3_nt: TGCAGTGCCGGGGGGTGGCCTGAAGCTTTCTTT

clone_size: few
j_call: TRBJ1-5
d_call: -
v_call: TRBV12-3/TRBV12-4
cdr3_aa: CASRVSGALNQPQHF
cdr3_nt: TGTGCCAGCAGGGTCTCGGGGGCTCTCAATCAGCCCCAGCATTTT

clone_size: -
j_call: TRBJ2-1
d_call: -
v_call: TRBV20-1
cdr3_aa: CSPTASSYNEQFF
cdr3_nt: TGCAGCCCAACCGCGAGCTCCTACAATGAGCAGTTCTTC

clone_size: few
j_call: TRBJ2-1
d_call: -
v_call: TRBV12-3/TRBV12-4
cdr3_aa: CASSSPFVSSSYNEQFF
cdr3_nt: TGTGCCAGCAGTTCCCCCTTTGTCAGTAGCTCCTACAATGAGCAGTTCTTC

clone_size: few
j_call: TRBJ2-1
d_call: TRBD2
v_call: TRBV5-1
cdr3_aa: CASSWASGGTLGEQFF
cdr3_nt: TGCGCCAGCAGCTGGGCGAGCGGGGGGACCCTGGGAGAGCAGTTCTTC

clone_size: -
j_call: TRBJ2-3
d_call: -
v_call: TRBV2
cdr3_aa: CASMLVDTQYF
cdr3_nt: TGTGCCAGCATGTTAGTGGATACGCAGTATTTT

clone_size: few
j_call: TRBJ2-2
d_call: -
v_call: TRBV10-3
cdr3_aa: CAISEGTNTGELFF
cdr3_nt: TGTGCCATCAGTGAGGGGACGAACACCGGGGAGCTGTTTTTT

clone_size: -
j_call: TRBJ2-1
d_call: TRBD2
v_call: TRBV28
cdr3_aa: CASSEPGLASREQFF
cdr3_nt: TGTGCCAGCAGTGAACCGGGACTAGCGTCTCGGGAGCAGTTCTTC

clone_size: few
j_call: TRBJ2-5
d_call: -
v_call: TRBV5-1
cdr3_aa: CASSRIGSQETQYF
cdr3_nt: TGCGCCAGCAGCAGGATTGGGTCACAAGAGACCCAGTACTTC